This record covers a single T cell receptor beta chain. Sequencing used immunoSEQ multiplex PCR; TCRdb keeps in-frame clones, though not all of them. The table records about 170,000 clones, 83% of them present only once. Germline assignment: CDR1 MNHEY and CDR2 SVGAGI. Trimming left V 4 bases short and J 8 bases short, with 17 bases between. This CDR3 is 15 amino acids long. This sample is part of a study of blood T cell repertoires in COVID-19. Study context: Specimens from acute and convalescent COVID-19 originated in the United States, Italy and Spain.

Participant ages covered about 18 to 89 years across about two dozen US areas. Cohort 3 donors were reported recovered after two negative PCRs, clearance, or symptom resolution. The material sequenced was PBMCs or T cells enriched from blood (not recorded which). The chain employs TRBV6-5 and TRBJ1-4; D might be TRBD1 (6 bases). The sequence was obtained from a woman in her forties or fifties who had recovered from COVID-19. The CDR3 protein is CASSLTTGWGEKLFF. The CDR3 DNA follows: TGTGCCAGCAGTTTAACCACAGGGTGGGGCGAAAAACTGTTTTTT.